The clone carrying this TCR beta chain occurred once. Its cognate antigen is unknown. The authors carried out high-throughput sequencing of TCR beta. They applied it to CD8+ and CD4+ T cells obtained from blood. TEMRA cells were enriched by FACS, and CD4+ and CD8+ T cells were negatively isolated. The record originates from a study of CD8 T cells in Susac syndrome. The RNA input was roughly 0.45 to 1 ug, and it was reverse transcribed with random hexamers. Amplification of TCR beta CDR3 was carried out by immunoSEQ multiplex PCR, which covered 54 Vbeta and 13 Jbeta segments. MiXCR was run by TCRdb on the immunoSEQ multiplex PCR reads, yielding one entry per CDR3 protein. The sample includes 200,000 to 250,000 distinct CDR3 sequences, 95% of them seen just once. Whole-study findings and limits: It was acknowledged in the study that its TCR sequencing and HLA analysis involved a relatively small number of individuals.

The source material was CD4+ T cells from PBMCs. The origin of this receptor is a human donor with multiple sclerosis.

DNA for the CDR3: TGTGCCAGCAGTGGGTCAGGGGGCGAGACTGAAGCTTTCTTT. Residues: CASSGSGGETEAFF. V is TRBV25-1 and J is TRBJ1-1; 8 positions agree with TRBD1. CDR1 is MGHDK and CDR2 is SYGVNS in the germline V gene. J gave up 5 bases and V 4 bases, and 6 bases lay outside the gene matches. This CDR3 spans 14 amino acids.